A selection of T cell receptor beta chains follows, all from one sample in a study of cytomegalovirus exposure and HLA in healthy donors. Clones were sequenced by immunoSEQ multiplex PCR, and TCRdb holds only the in-frame ones, with some missing. The profile shows about 180,000 clones, over 65% of them singletons. The sequenced material came from PBMCs. Every receptor here comes from a man aged 18 to 30 in good health and CMV-seronegative. The CDR3 runs from the conserved cysteine through the conserved F or W. Each record gives: J gene, D gene, clone size, V gene, CDR3 DNA, CDR3 protein. The D gene is left open where the match is weak. Expanded clones get a size class; other rows say once, few or many, or leave the size out.

TRBJ1-3	NA	NA	TRBV18	TGTGCCAGCTCACCGGGACAAAGCTCTGGAAACACCATATATTTT	CASSPGQSSGNTIYF
TRBJ1-6	NA	few	TRBV28	TGTGCCAGCAGTTTATCTAGCGTAGGCAGATCCTATAATTCACCCCTCCACTTT	CASSLSSVGRSYNSPLHF
TRBJ2-1	TRBD2	NA	TRBV6-1	TGTGCCAGCAGTGTAGCTAGCGGGAGTGGTGAGCAGTTCTTC	CASSVASGSGEQFF
TRBJ1-6	NA	NA	TRBV5-1	TGCGCCAGCAGGATGGACAGCTCCTATAATTCACCCCTCCACTTT	CASRMDSSYNSPLHF
TRBJ1-5	NA	NA	TRBV7-9	TGTGCCAGCAGCGGATGGAGTAGTCAGCCCCAGCATTTT	CASSGWSSQPQHF
TRBJ2-3	NA	NA	TRBV5-6	TGTGCCAGCAGCTTGCAACAGGGAACAGATACGCAGTATTTT	CASSLQQGTDTQYF
TRBJ1-1	NA	NA	TRBV5-1	TGCGCCAGCAGCTCGAACCAGAGGACTCGTACTGAAGCTTTCTTT	CASSSNQRTRTEAFF
TRBJ1-1	TRBD1	NA	TRBV27	TGTGCCAGCAGGACCGGGACAGGGATTTGGAACACTGAAGCTTTCTTT	CASRTGTGIWNTEAFF
TRBJ2-1	TRBD2	NA	TRBV11-1	TGTGCCAGCAGCTTACGAGGGAGGGCCGGGGGTGAGCAGTTCTTC	CASSLRGRAGGEQFF
TRBJ1-6	TRBD1	NA	TRBV19	TGTGCCAGTAGTACCTCGACAGGGGGTAATTCACCCCTCCACTTT	CASSTSTGGNSPLHF
TRBJ2-5	TRBD2	NA	TRBV6-6	TGTGCCAGCAGCCCCTTAGCGGGAGGCCAAGAGACCCAGTACTTC	CASSPLAGGQETQYF
TRBJ1-6	NA	once	TRBV28	TGTGCCAGCAGTTTAACGGGAGGGACGAGTTCACCCCTCCACTTT	CASSLTGGTSSPLHF
TRBJ1-2	NA	few	TRBV9	TGTGCCAGCAGCGCAGGGGTTTGGGAAGTGAAGGACTATGGCTACACCTTC	CASSAGVWEVKDYGYTF
TRBJ2-2	TRBD2	NA	TRBV7-9	TGTTCCAGCAGCCTTCGCCGGGACTATAACACCGGGGAGCTGTTTTTT	CSSSLRRDYNTGELFF
TRBJ2-7	TRBD1	NA	TRBV11-3	TGTGCCAGCAGCTTAGCCGGGGACAGGACCTACGAGCAGTACTTC	CASSLAGDRTYEQYF
TRBJ1-1	NA	NA	TRBV28	TGTGCCAGCAGTTTATCAGGGGCGTCTGAAGCTTTCTTT	CASSLSGASEAFF
TRBJ2-7	NA	NA	TRBV5-4	TGTGCCAGCAGCTCCCCCTACGAGCAGTACTTC	CASSSPYEQYF
TRBJ1-1	TRBD1	NA	TRBV19	TGTGCCAGTAGTCCACAGGGGAGTGCAGCTTTCTTT	CASSPQGSAAFF
TRBJ1-5	TRBD1	few	TRBV28	TGTGCCAGCAGTTCGGGACAGGGCAACAATCAGCCCCAGCATTTT	CASSSGQGNNQPQHF
TRBJ2-2	NA	once	TRBV6-5	TGTGCCAGCAGTTACCCCAGGGGCCCGAACACCGGGGAGCTGTTTTTT	CASSYPRGPNTGELFF
TRBJ1-1	NA	NA	TRBV6-1	TGTGCCAGCACCGCCAGCACTGAAGCTTTCTTT	CASTASTEAFF
TRBJ2-7	NA	NA	TRBV27	TGTGCCAGCAGTCTACTACGGGGGACCTACGAGCAGTACTTC	CASSLLRGTYEQYF
TRBJ2-7	NA	once	TRBV19	TGTGCCAGTAGTATAGACGGGGCAGGGGAGTCCTACGAGCAGTACTTC	CASSIDGAGESYEQYF
TRBJ1-3	NA	NA	TRBV2	TGTGCCACTCCCGGGGGGGGGAGGGCCATATATTTT	CATPGGGRAIYF
TRBJ1-1	TRBD1	NA	TRBV29-1	TGCAGCGTCTTAACAGGGGGGAGCATGAACACTGAAGCTTTCTTT	CSVLTGGSMNTEAFF
TRBJ1-1	NA	NA	TRBV6-5	TGTGCCAGCAGTTCTACACAGGGTGCCACTGAAGCTTTCTTT	CASSSTQGATEAFF
TRBJ1-5	NA	once	TRBV2	TGTGCCAGCAACCCAGGGGTCGGTCAGCCCCAGCATTTT	CASNPGVGQPQHF
TRBJ1-3	TRBD1	NA	TRBV9	TGTGCCAGCAGCGTTTTTGACAGGGCAATCTCTGGAAACACCATATATTTT	CASSVFDRAISGNTIYF
TRBJ1-5	NA	few	TRBV19	TGTGCCAGTAGTTCTATCGGGAGCAATCAGCCCCAGCATTTT	CASSSIGSNQPQHF
TRBJ2-1	TRBD2	NA	TRBV6-4	TGTGCCAGCAGTGACTTTTTTGTAAGCGGGAGTTCCCACAATGAGCAGTTCTTC	CASSDFFVSGSSHNEQFF
TRBJ2-7	TRBD2	NA	TRBV10-1	TGCGCCAGCAGTGATTCAGCGGGATTCTCCTACGAGCAGTACTTC	CASSDSAGFSYEQYF
TRBJ1-1	NA	NA	TRBV13	TGTGCCAGCAGCCCCAGGAAAGTTGAAGCTTTCTTT	CASSPRKVEAFF
TRBJ2-2	NA	NA	TRBV27	TGTGCCAGCAGTTTATCGAGAAGGGGGACCAGCACCGGGGAGCTGTTTTTT	CASSLSRRGTSTGELFF
TRBJ2-3	TRBD2	NA	TRBV6-4	TGTGCCAGCAGTGAGGGCGGGGGGGCAGCAGATACGCAGTATTTT	CASSEGGGAADTQYF
TRBJ1-6	TRBD1	NA	TRBV10-3	TGTGCCATCAGTGAAGGGGGCCCCTATAATTCACCCCTCCACTTT	CAISEGGPYNSPLHF
TRBJ1-6	NA	NA	TRBV5-4	TGTGCCAGCAGCTTATCGCGGTTTAATTCACCCCTCCACTTT	CASSLSRFNSPLHF
TRBJ2-3	NA	NA	TRBV5-1	TGCGCCAGCAGCGCCGAGTGGGCCACAGATACGCAGTATTTT	CASSAEWATDTQYF
TRBJ2-7	TRBD2	NA	TRBV2	TGTGCCAGCAGTGATTGGGGGGGGAGCTCCTACGAGCAGTACTTC	CASSDWGGSSYEQYF
TRBJ1-1	NA	NA	TRBV5-1	TGCGCCAGCAGCTTGTTACAAACGAACACTGAAGCTTTCTTT	CASSLLQTNTEAFF
TRBJ2-7	NA	once	TRBV9	TGTGCCAGCAGCGTAGGTCAGGGGACCTACGAGCAGTACTTC	CASSVGQGTYEQYF
TRBJ1-4	TRBD1	NA	TRBV28	TGTGCCAGCAGTTCCCCCCGCAGGGGGCTGGGAGAAAAACTGTTTTTT	CASSSPRRGLGEKLFF
TRBJ2-1	TRBD2	once	TRBV29-1	TGCAGCGGGACGGGACTAGCGGGAGGGCGGTCAAGGTCCTACAATGAGCAGTTCTTC	CSGTGLAGGRSRSYNEQFF
TRBJ1-6	NA	few	TRBV25-1	TGTGCCAGCAGTGATAAGATGGGGGTCAGGGGAAATTCACCCCTCCACTTT	CASSDKMGVRGNSPLHF
TRBJ2-7	NA	NA	TRBV6-6	TGTGCCAGCAGTACCCTAGACAGCCACTACGAGCAGTACTTC	CASSTLDSHYEQYF
TRBJ2-5	TRBD1	NA	TRBV30	TGTGCCTGGACCTCACCGACAGGGAGCCTCCAAGAGACCCAGTACTTC	CAWTSPTGSLQETQYF
TRBJ1-3	NA	NA	TRBV28	TGTGCCAGCAGCCCCCTAGGGGCGTCGGGAAACACCATATATTTT	CASSPLGASGNTIYF
TRBJ2-7	TRBD1	NA	TRBV7-9	TGTGCCAGCAGCCCCAAACAGGGGGTCCACGAGCAGTACTTC	CASSPKQGVHEQYF
TRBJ1-1	NA	NA	TRBV29-1	TGCAGCGTCCTACAGGTGAACACTGAAGCTTTCTTT	CSVLQVNTEAFF
TRBJ2-3	NA	NA	TRBV5-6	TGTGCCAGCAGCTTCGTGGGACATAGCACAGATACGCAGTATTTT	CASSFVGHSTDTQYF
TRBJ1-3	NA	NA	TRBV2	TGTGCCAGCAGGGTAGGGGGAGGAAACACCATATATTTT	CASRVGGGNTIYF
TRBJ2-5	NA	NA	TRBV27	TGTGCCAGCAGTCCCAGGGGGACTGTGGGGGAGACCCAGTACTTC	CASSPRGTVGETQYF